This passage covers 13 T cell receptor beta chains from one sample sequenced in a study of spatial heterogeneity in lung cancer. The time point here: sample taken at primary tumor resection. From the 5' RACE reads, TCRdb called clonotypes with MiXCR, one entry per CDR3 protein. The sample includes 35,000 to 55,000 distinct CDR3 sequences, approximately 14% of them seen just once. Sequences were derived from PBMCs, sampled at surgery. These receptors originate from a male donor with early-stage non-small cell lung cancer.

This clonotype appeared a few times. For the CDR3, the DNA is TGTGCCAGCAGCCCTGGGGACTACAATGAGCAGTTCTTC. It yields the protein CASSPGDYNEQFF. The J gene is TRBJ2-1, the V gene TRBV7-3; the D is unclear. V lost 5 bases and J lost 3, with 8 bases in between. The CDR3 consists of 13 residues. Germline CDR1 and CDR2: SGHTA and FQGTGA.

This clonotype has a count of ten or more. CDR3 in DNA: TGTGCCAGCAGGGGACAAAGCTCCTATAATTCACCCCTCCACTTT. This encodes CASRGQSSYNSPLHF. This chain links TRBV27 with TRBJ1-6; a weak D match, TRBD1 (6 bases). Germline V gene sequence: CDR1 MNHEY, CDR2 SMNVEV (reference sequence). Trimming took off 6 bases at V and 0 bases at J, with 9 bases between the two ends. The CDR3 is 15 residues long.

This clonotype came up a few times. This chain joins TRBV10-1 and TRBJ2-3, with 11 positions matching TRBD2. Germline lookup yields CDR1 WNHNN and CDR2 SYGVQD (reference sequence). The CDR3 totals 15 residues. Germline trimming cut 6 bases from V and 4 bases from J; bases unmatched to any gene: 6. The CDR3 coding sequence is TGCGCCAGCAGGCCAACTAGCGGGGGAGCAGATACGCAGTATTTT. Residues: CASRPTSGGADTQYF.

Only a few counts were recorded for this clonotype. The rearrangement links TRBV29-1 to TRBJ2-3; 7 bases map to TRBD2. Germline V gene lookup returns CDR1 SQVTM and CDR2 ANQGSEA. The length of the CDR3 is 13 residues. The V segment lost 3 bases and the J segment 1 base; nucleotides outside the gene matches: 1. The CDR3 coding sequence is TGCAGCGTTGAGGCGGGGGGCACAGATACGCAGTATTTT. It encodes CSVEAGGTDTQYF.

In this sample, this clonotype turned up many times. This sequence joins TRBV27 and TRBJ2-7, with 7 bases aligning to TRBD1. V was clipped by 2 bases and J by 1 base; unmatched bases: 5. CDR3 length: 15 amino acids. Germline CDR1 MNHEY, CDR2 SMNVEV (reference sequence). CDR3 residues: CASSLGGTVSYEQYF. Here the CDR3 DNA reads TGTGCCAGCAGTTTAGGTGGGACAGTATCCTACGAGCAGTACTTC.

This clonotype was seen ten or more times. The chain combines TRBV5-6 with TRBJ2-3; D call uncertain. CDR3 length: 13 amino acids. Trimming took 1 base from V and 0 from J, leaving 3 bases between them. CDR1 SGHDT and CDR2 YYEEEE come from the germline V gene. The CDR3 DNA reads as TGTGCCAGCAGCTTGAGGAGCACAGATACGCAGTATTTT. Translation: CASSLRSTDTQYF.

This sequence joins TRBV12-3 or TRBV12-4 and TRBJ1-2; D not resolved. V was pared by 4 bases and J by 2 bases, with 5 bases between. The CDR3 contains 12 residues. The CDR3 is CASSWANYGYTF. CDR3 coding DNA: TGTGCCAGCAGTTGGGCCAACTATGGCTACACCTTC.

This chain links TRBV10-3 with TRBJ2-3; maybe TRBD2 (6 bases). CDR1 and CDR2 (germline): ENHRY, SYGVKD. This CDR3 has 17 amino acids. V was cut by 6 bases and J by 1 base, with 20 bases left in between. In DNA, the CDR3 is TGTGCCATCAGCGCTGACGGGGGAGGCCGGGGCACAGATACGCAGTATTTT. It is translated as CAISADGGGRGTDTQYF.

This clonotype was observed a handful of times. CDR3 loop: CAITQGRDTDTQYF. For the CDR3, the DNA is TGTGCCATCACTCAAGGCAGGGACACAGATACGCAGTATTTT. The gene calls are TRBV10-3 and TRBJ2-3, with D maybe TRBD1 (5 bases). The CDR3 has 14 amino acids. The V gene's germline CDR1 is ENHRY and CDR2 SYGVKD. V dropped 7 bases and J dropped 2 bases, with 13 bases sitting between them.

This chain connects TRBV6-2 or TRBV6-3 to TRBJ1-1; D is unresolved. The CDR3 is 14 residues long. With 4 bases removed from V and 10 bases from J, the gap between germline ends came to 19 bases. Germline CDR1 and CDR2: MNHEY and SVGEGT. CDR3 loop: CASSSDGLLQVAFF. The CDR3 nucleotides are TGTGCCAGCAGTTCGGACGGACTCCTCCAAGTAGCTTTCTTT.

This clonotype has only a few counts. V and J are TRBV20-1 and TRBJ2-1; 8 bases align to TRBD2. Germline CDR1 DFQATT, CDR2 SNEGSKA (reference sequence). The CDR3 length is 13 residues. V shed 7 bases and J 3 bases; nucleotides not matched to a gene: 5. Here the CDR3 reads CSVAGRVYNEQFF. The CDR3 DNA follows: TGCAGTGTAGCGGGAAGGGTCTACAATGAGCAGTTCTTC.

This clonotype was picked up many times. This chain uses TRBV10-2 with TRBJ2-5; D possibly matches TRBD1 or TRBD2 (5 bases each). CDR3 size: 15 residues. The ends were cut back, 3 bases at V and 2 bases at J, with 13 bases in the middle. Per the germline V gene, CDR1 is WSHSY and CDR2 is SAAADI. The CDR3 DNA reads TGCGCCAGCAGTGATGGCAGGGAGTTACAAGAGACCCAGTACTTC. Translating it yields CASSDGRELQETQYF.

In its sample, this clonotype was seen many times. The chain is built from TRBV7-2 and TRBJ1-6; a possible D gene is TRBD1 (5 bases). V was clipped by 1 base and J by 9 bases, with 10 bases between them. In germline, CDR1 is SGHTA, CDR2 FQGNSA. The CDR3 totals 14 residues. The CDR3 DNA reads TGTGCCAGCAGCTTAGTCAGGGTCTTTTCACCCCTCCACTTT. It is translated as CASSLVRVFSPLHF. Complete variable domain (other parts from reference TRBV7-2 and TRBJ1-6): GAGVSQSPSNKVTEKGKDVELRCDPISGHTALYWYRQSLGQGLEFLIYFQGNSAPDKSGLPSDRFSAERTGGSVSTLTIQRTQQEDSAVYLCASSLVRVFSPLHFGNGTRLTVT.